These 30 T cell receptor beta chains originate from one sample sequenced in a study of metastatic and nonmetastatic thyroid tumors. TCRdb called clones again from the PCR reads with MiXCR. The repertoire consists of about 52,000 clones, with approximately 15% occurring once and the leading ten covering roughly 3%. Not a single patient had been given any form of treatment at any point before undergoing thyroid surgery. Sequenced input: blood. Every receptor here comes from a female donor with papillary thyroid cancer or a benign thyroid nodule (not recorded which). Some clones in this sample may be carry-over from other donors' samples.

With respect to this clone: The identical CDR3 is also encoded by other nucleotide sequences in the sample. V usage is TRBV2 and J usage is TRBJ1-2, with TRBD1 as a possible D gene (6 bases). V lost 8 bases to trimming and J lost 4 bases, with 23 bases between them. The CDR3 totals 16 residues. Germline V CDR1 and CDR2: SNHLY, FYNNEI. The CDR3 nucleotides are TGTGCCAGCGGGGGCGGCCTGCTCACAGGTATCTATGGCTACACCTTC. As protein: CASGGGLLTGIYGYTF.

This clone was counted many times. The rearrangement uses TRBV20-1 and TRBJ2-3; no firm D call. The CDR3 runs to 13 residues. The V end lost 5 bases, the J end lost 6 bases, and 15 bases lay between the germline ends. CDR1 is DFQATT, CDR2 SNEGSKA, per germline (reference sequence). This CDR3 reads CSASPPAADTQYF. The CDR3 nucleotides read TGCAGTGCTTCCCCCCCCGCTGCCGATACGCAGTATTTT.

This clone was seen at least ten times. The chain recombines TRBV5-4 with TRBJ1-2, with 9 positions matching TRBD1. Germline loops: CDR1 SGHNT, CDR2 YYREEE (reference sequence). V shed 2 bases and J 8 bases; nucleotides not matched to a gene: 16. CDR3 size: 17 residues. The CDR3, as DNA: TGTGCCAGCAGCTTTGATTACCCCTTTACAGGGGGCGGGGGCTACACCTTC. The encoded protein is CASSFDYPFTGGGGYTF.

There are many counts of this clone. The V call is TRBV11-2, the J call TRBJ2-5, with 7 positions matching TRBD2. Germline loops: CDR1 SGHAT, CDR2 FQNNGV. The CDR3 contains 16 residues. With 5 bases clipped from V and 5 bases from J, the junction kept 14 bases outside the gene matches. The CDR3 loop is CASSVTSANLEETQYF. The CDR3 DNA follows: TGTGCCAGCAGCGTAACTAGCGCGAACCTTGAGGAGACCCAGTACTTC.

This clone has ten or more counts. The CDR3 coding sequence is TGCGCCAGCAGTGAGTCGTTAGGACAGGGCTCCGAGCAGTACTTC. Translating it yields CASSESLGQGSEQYF. The chain combines TRBV10-1 with TRBJ2-7; 8 bases map to TRBD1. This CDR3 spans 15 amino acids. Germline lookup yields CDR1 WNHNN and CDR2 SYGVQD (reference sequence). The V segment lost 0 bases and the J segment 6 bases; nucleotides outside the gene matches: 7.

This clone was seen repeatedly, ten times or more. The gene calls are TRBV11-1 and TRBJ2-6; TRBD1 matches at 7 bases. Germline V gives CDR1 SGHAT, CDR2 FQDESV (reference sequence). The CDR3 is 17 amino acids. The junction had 6 bases not matched to a gene; V was cut back by 4 bases and J by 0 bases. The CDR3 protein is CASSYLTGISGANVLTF. DNA of the CDR3: TGTGCCAGCAGCTACCTGACAGGGATCTCTGGGGCCAACGTCCTGACTTTC. The whole variable domain, remainder taken from reference TRBV11-1 and TRBJ2-6, is EAEVAQSPRYKITEKSQAVAFWCDPISGHATLYWYRQILGQGPELLVQFQDESVVDDSQLPKDRFSAERLKGVDSTLKIQPAELGDSAMYLCASSYLTGISGANVLTFGAGSRLTVL.

By its share, this clone is medium-sized. The chain has TRBV15 and TRBJ2-7, with 7 bases that match TRBD1. The CDR3 spans 13 residues. V lost 3 bases to trimming and J lost 4 bases; unmatched junction nucleotides: 3. CDR1 is LNHNV and CDR2 is YYDKDF in the germline V gene (reference sequence). The CDR3 here is CATSRATGYEQYF. CDR3 DNA sequence: TGTGCCACCAGCAGGGCGACAGGGTACGAGCAGTACTTC.

This clone was counted at least ten times. CDR3 sequence (DNA): TGTGCCTGGAGCAGGGGGGGTACTCAGCCCCAGCATTTT. Translating gives CAWSRGGTQPQHF. The chain employs TRBV30 and TRBJ1-5; 7 bases agree with TRBD1. This CDR3 is built from 13 residues. Per germline, CDR1 GTSNPN and CDR2 SVGIG (reference sequence). V shed 3 bases, J shed 6 bases, and the junction held 5 bases outside the gene matches.

The table lists this clone with many counts. The rearrangement uses TRBV7-6 and TRBJ2-1; TRBD2 matches 8 bases. This CDR3 is built from 17 residues. Germline CDR1 is SGHVS and CDR2 is FNYEAQ. The V segment lost 1 base and the J segment 0 bases; nucleotides outside the gene matches: 5. The CDR3 coding sequence is TGTGCCAGCAGCTTAGGGGGCGGGAGGAGCTCCTACAATGAGCAGTTCTTC. Translated: CASSLGGGRSSYNEQFF.

This clone appeared many times. The chain employs TRBV3-1 and TRBJ1-1; possibly TRBD1 for D (5 bases). The CDR3 is made up of 14 amino acids. The germline V and J ends were trimmed by 4 bases and 5 bases, with 14 bases remaining between them. The V gene's germline CDR1 is LGHDT and CDR2 YNNKEL (reference sequence). CDR3 sequence: CASSPQRGWTEAFF. Here the CDR3 DNA reads TGTGCCAGCAGCCCGCAGAGGGGTTGGACTGAAGCTTTCTTT.

As to this clone: A read error may be the cause here, since a much bigger clone is one base away. Additional DNA sequences in this sample encode the identical CDR3. The V call is TRBV19, the J call TRBJ1-3, with a weak D call TRBD1 (5 bases). Germline CDR1 and CDR2: LNHDA and SQIVND (reference sequence). This CDR3 is 15 amino acids long. CDR3 DNA: TGTGCCAGTAGTAACCCGGGGACGGTCGGAAACACCATATACTTC. It specifies CASSNPGTVGNTIYF.

In this sample, this clone turned up a few times. CDR3 in DNA: TGTGCCAGCAACACAGAAGGGACAGGGGGCGAAAAACTGTTTTTT. It translates to CASNTEGTGGEKLFF. The chain links TRBV7-8 to TRBJ1-4; 12 bases fit TRBD1. V gave up 7 bases and J gave up 8 bases; unmatched junction bases: 8. Germline V gene data show CDR1 as SGHVS and CDR2 as FQNEAQ. The CDR3 is 15 residues long.

With regard to this clone: It may be a read error: a sequence one base away is much more abundant. The rearrangement links TRBV7-9 to TRBJ1-1; D unresolved. V was clipped by 5 bases and J by 2 bases, with 12 bases between them. The CDR3 has 14 amino acids. Germline-derived CDR1 and CDR2 are SEHNR and FQNEAQ (reference sequence). The CDR3 reads CASSAPSYNTEAFF. CDR3 bases: TGTGCCAGCAGCGCCCCATCGTATAACACTGAAGCTTTCTTT.

Many counts were recorded for this clone. The rearrangement links TRBV12-3 or TRBV12-4 to TRBJ1-2, with 10 bases aligning to TRBD1. The CDR3 spans 16 residues. Losses at the gene ends were 6 bases for V and 4 bases for J; bases not matched to a gene: 11. The CDR3: CASSPTGGATIYGYTF. The CDR3 DNA reads TGTGCCAGCAGCCCGACAGGGGGCGCAACAATCTATGGCTACACCTTC.

This clone was seen at least ten times. This chain joins TRBV4-1 and TRBJ2-3; D is perhaps TRBD1 (5 bases). This CDR3 has 15 residues. V was shortened by 0 bases and J by 1 base, with 8 bases between the two germline ends. Germline loops: CDR1 MGHRA, CDR2 YSYEKL. The CDR3 sequence is CASSQERRGTDTQYF. The CDR3 DNA reads TGCGCCAGCAGCCAAGAGCGCAGGGGCACAGATACGCAGTATTTT.

This clone was found a few times. The chain joins TRBV7-9 to TRBJ1-6; D gene unclear. Germline CDR1 is SEHNR and CDR2 is FQNEAQ (reference sequence). The length of the CDR3 is 12 residues. The V and J ends lost 5 bases and 5 bases respectively, with 4 bases between them. CDR3 DNA sequence: TGTGCCAGCAGCCCCAATAATTCACCCCTCCACTTT. It specifies CASSPNNSPLHF. Looking up the rest from reference TRBV7-9 and TRBJ1-6 gives the full variable domain: DTGVSQNPRHKITKRGQNVTFRCDPISEHNRLYWYRQTLGQGPEFLTYFQNEAQLEKSRLLSDRFSAERPKGSFSTLEIQRTEQGDSAMYLCASSPNNSPLHFGNGTRLTVT.

This clone was observed many times. The chain joins TRBV20-1 to TRBJ2-7, with 10 nucleotides matching TRBD2. This CDR3 has 15 amino acids. Germline values: CDR1 DFQATT, CDR2 SNEGSKA (reference sequence). V dropped 5 bases and J dropped 7; count of bases not matched to a gene: 14. CDR3 amino acids: CSAPGLAFAGTEQYF. The CDR3 nucleotides read TGCAGTGCTCCGGGACTAGCGTTTGCGGGTACGGAGCAGTACTTC.

This clone was picked up many times. The chain is built from TRBV9 and TRBJ1-1; TRBD1 agrees at 7 bases. Germline trimming cut 0 bases from V and 7 bases from J; bases unmatched to any gene: 6. The CDR3 is 14 residues long. Looked up from germline, CDR1 is SGDLS and CDR2 is YYNGEE. The CDR3 region is CASSVGEGGVEAFF. As DNA, the CDR3 is TGTGCCAGCAGCGTAGGAGAAGGGGGCGTTGAAGCTTTCTTT.

This clone was seen at least ten times. The identical CDR3 is also encoded by other nucleotide sequences in the sample. J is TRBJ2-6 and V is TRBV19; 9 bases agree with TRBD1. CDR3 length: 17 residues. Germline V gene lookup returns CDR1 LNHDA and CDR2 SQIVND (reference sequence). V dropped 3 bases and J dropped 4; count of bases not matched to a gene: 7. The CDR3 is CASSIGTGIPGANVLTF. In DNA form, the CDR3 reads TGTGCCAGTAGTATTGGGACAGGGATACCGGGGGCCAACGTCCTGACTTTC.

This clone was seen repeatedly, ten times or more. The rearrangement links TRBV15 to TRBJ2-2; D is perhaps TRBD2 (5 bases). Trimming took 5 bases from V and 1 from J, leaving 20 bases between them. Germline lookup yields CDR1 LNHNV and CDR2 YYDKDF (reference sequence). The CDR3 loop spans 18 amino acids. The CDR3, as DNA: TGTGCCACCAGCGATCAAGGGAGCCCGATACTGAACACCGGGGAGCTGTTTTTT. Protein product: CATSDQGSPILNTGELFF. Variable domain in full (rest from reference TRBV15 and TRBJ2-2): DAMVIQNPRYQVTQFGKPVTLSCSQTLNHNVMYWYQQKSSQAPKLLFHYYDKDFNNEADTPDNFQSRRPNTSFCFLDIRSPGLGDTAMYLCATSDQGSPILNTGELFFGEGSRLTVL.

This clone was counted a single time. CDR3 sequence reads: CASSSGPAEELFF. CDR3 sequence (DNA): TGTGCCAGCTCATCCGGACCAGCGGAGGAGCTGTTTTTT. The V gene is TRBV18, the J gene TRBJ2-2; possible D gene TRBD2, 5 bases. The CDR3 loop spans 13 amino acids. Germline lookup yields CDR1 KGHSH and CDR2 LQKENI. The V and J ends lost 5 bases and 10 bases respectively, with 14 bases between them.

Details on this clone: The junction and the germline gene differ at one end; a read error may be behind it. The chain is built from TRBV27 and TRBJ2-1; a weak D match, TRBD2 (6 bases). CDR1 and CDR2 from the germline V gene are MNHEY and SMNVEV (reference sequence). The CDR3 has 14 amino acids. CDR3 amino acids: CSSHPAGKCHEQFF. CDR3 DNA sequence: TGTTCCAGCCACCCTGCGGGAAAATGTCATGAGCAGTTCTTC.

This clone has ten or more counts. V and J are TRBV10-1 and TRBJ2-2; 7 bases are a match to TRBD2. The CDR3 sequence is 15 residues long. Per the germline V gene, CDR1 is WNHNN and CDR2 is SYGVQD (reference sequence). V trimming: 0 bases; J trimming: 7 bases; junction bases outside the gene matches: 5. This CDR3 reads CASSESTAGDGELFF. CDR3 DNA sequence: TGCGCCAGCAGTGAGTCGACCGCGGGAGACGGGGAGCTGTTTTTT.

As for this clone: One junction end disagrees with the germline gene, perhaps due to a read error. The chain combines TRBV29-1 with TRBJ2-5; D uncertain. CDR1 is SQVTM, CDR2 ANQGSEA, per germline. The CDR3 length is 14 residues. The CDR3 coding sequence is TGCAGCCTTGAGCGCATGTGGCGGCGGGAGACCCAGTACTTC. Amino acids: CSLERMWRRETQYF.

This clone has a handful of counts. This chain uses TRBV6-1 with TRBJ2-7, with D perhaps given as TRBD1 or TRBD2 (5 bases each). CDR1 and CDR2 (germline): MNHNS, SASEGT. The CDR3 covers 15 residues. Deletions cut 1 base from V and 9 bases from J, with 19 bases between. The CDR3, as DNA: TGTGCCAGCAGTGAAGGGTACCTAACCGGGGCGGGGCAGTACTTC. Protein sequence: CASSEGYLTGAGQYF.

About this clone: At one end the junction does not follow the germline gene, possibly because of a read error. The chain has TRBV30 and TRBJ1-6; 9 bases agree with TRBD1. CDR1 is GTSNPN and CDR2 is SVGIG in the germline V gene (reference sequence). This CDR3 is 14 amino acids long. CDR3 nucleotide sequence: TGTACCTGGGGCCTGACAGGGGGATACTCACCCCTCCACTTT. Translation gives CTWGLTGGYSPLHF.

This clone was picked up many times. The chain joins TRBV5-1 to TRBJ2-7; D is possibly TRBD1 (6 bases). This CDR3 is 14 amino acids long. V was clipped by 4 bases and J by 1 base, with 12 bases between them. Germline lookup yields CDR1 SGHRS and CDR2 YFSETQ. In DNA, the CDR3 is TGCGCCAGCAGCGCCCAGGGGAGATCCTACGAGCAGTACTTC. Translation: CASSAQGRSYEQYF.

At least ten counts were recorded for this clone. The gene calls are TRBV3-1 and TRBJ2-3, with D possibly called TRBD1 or TRBD2 (6 bases each). The V gene's germline CDR1 is LGHDT and CDR2 YNNKEL (reference sequence). V lost 1 base to trimming and J lost 8 bases, with 16 bases between them. The CDR3 covers 15 residues. CDR3 protein: CASSQGLGGGGTQYF. In DNA form, the CDR3 reads TGTGCCAGCAGCCAAGGACTAGGAGGGGGTGGTACGCAGTATTTT.

The rearrangement uses TRBV25-1 and TRBJ2-3; 7 bases line up with TRBD2. This CDR3 spans 15 amino acids. Per the germline V gene, CDR1 is MGHDK and CDR2 is SYGVNS. The CDR3 protein is CSISGKAGVADTQYF. CDR3 nucleotides: TGTTCCATCAGCGGAAAGGCGGGAGTGGCAGATACGCAGTATTTT.

In its sample, this clone was seen many times. This may be a read error: a much more frequent sequence differs by one nucleotide. The CDR3 region is CASSFRLAGGFALFF. DNA of the CDR3: TGTGCCAGCAGTTTTAGACTAGCGGGAGGGTTCGCGCTGTTTTTT. V and J are TRBV28 and TRBJ2-2; 14 bases are shared with TRBD2. The V segment lost 3 bases and the J segment 13 bases; nucleotides outside the gene matches: 7. This CDR3 comprises 15 residues. Germline V gives CDR1 MDHEN, CDR2 SYDVKM.